The TCR beta chain under discussion was sequenced for a study of T cell changes during pregnancy in multiple sclerosis. In germline, CDR1 is SGHKS, CDR2 YYEKEE (reference sequence). J lost 6 bases, V lost 0 bases, and 3 bases had no gene match. The CDR3 has 15 amino acids. The method was immunoSEQ multiplex PCR; TCRdb's version includes in-frame clones alone and lacks a portion of them. The sample includes approximately 90,000 clones, about nine tenths of them seen just once. V is TRBV5-5 and J is TRBJ2-3; TRBD2 aligns across 11 bases. The receptor comes from a female donor with multiple sclerosis, enrolled in a pregnancy study. Material: peripheral blood, obtained in the first trimester of pregnancy. The CDR3 loop reads CASSLGSGGVDTQYF. The CDR3 DNA reads as TGTGCCAGCAGCTTGGGTAGCGGGGGGGTTGATACGCAGTATTTT.